This T cell receptor beta chain was sequenced in a study of blood T cell repertoires in COVID-19. Sequenced by immunoSEQ multiplex PCR; TCRdb stores in-frame clones only, minus some. This sample has about 130,000 clones, with roughly four fifths found just once. This clone occurred once. CDR3 length equals 16 residues. V lost 5 bases to trimming and J lost 2 bases, with 18 bases between them. The germline V gene has CDR1 MNHEY and CDR2 SVGEGT. The TCR was taken from a young man who had recovered from COVID-19. Material: PBMCs or T cells enriched from blood (not recorded which). The chain links TRBV6-2 or TRBV6-3 to TRBJ2-5, with TRBD2 as a possible D gene (6 bases). The CDR3 DNA reads as TGTGCCAGCAGTCTCCCTAGCGTAGAGAGGCAAGAGACCCAGTACTTC. Its translation is CASSLPSVERQETQYF.